This T cell receptor beta chain was retrieved from a study of CD8 T cells in ankylosing spondylitis (dated by TCRdb to the late 2010s). About the investigation overall: To find TCR variants linked to disease, the study profiled T cell receptor beta repertoires in ankylosing spondylitis patients and healthy donors. In total, the full study cohort was made up of 108 healthy donors and 20 to 25 ankylosing spondylitis patients. Samples of peripheral blood were taken, and for ankylosing spondylitis patients, synovial fluid was collected as well.

In this sample, this clonotype turned up a few times. This clone's antigen is unknown. One base away there is no much larger clone; base qualities are not given. Data came from an Illumina HiSeq 2500. Quantitative 5'-RACE with molecular barcodes was the method used to prepare the TCR beta libraries. The authors processed their data as follows. Disease-linked TCR variants were identified with a new computational method built on a probabilistic model of VDJ rearrangement. The public reads were reanalyzed by TCRdb: fastp trimming at Q25, MiXCR alignment, in-frame beta chains only. Each entry is one CDR3 protein sequence, shown with its most common DNA and genes. These V and J calls rely on TCRdb rather than the paper's analysis. Across this sample there are roughly 130,000 distinct CDR3 sequences, with roughly an eighth seen only once. The ten largest clones represent around 3% of the sample. Measured from the cysteine to the phenylalanine, the CDR3 is 16 residues long. Of all the DNA, just the CDR3 is kept, 48 bases in frame from base 1. The V end loses 0 bases and the J end loses 7 bases, and a stretch of 16 bases separates them.

Beyond this particular receptor, the publication reports: Significant enrichment of the disease-linked clones was reported in matched synovial fluid samples from ankylosing spondylitis patients. In peripheral blood, the disease-linked clones were found at relatively low frequencies and had a CD8+ phenotype. A TCR beta motif made up of several highly homologous amino acid variants appeared to be characteristic of blood from ankylosing spondylitis patients. Some TCR beta motif variants had previously been reported in synovial fluid and blood of reactive arthritis patients, which suggested common disease-initiation mechanisms.

Recombination linked TRBV12-3 or TRBV12-4 to TRBJ2-1, and the D gene may be TRBD1, 6 bases matching. Sample: blood, either unsorted or a sorted T cell fraction (not recorded which). The receptor was derived from a female donor with ankylosing spondylitis or in good health (not recorded which). The CDR3 region: CASSLALRGRPNEQFF. The bases read TGTGCCAGCAGTTTAGCGCTCAGGGGCCGACCGAATGAGCAGTTCTTC.